Listed below are T cell receptor beta chains from one sample, sequenced in a study of T cells in localized non-small cell lung cancer. TCRdb's table, derived via immunoSEQ multiplex PCR, lists solely in-frame clones and lacks some. Among some 1,600 clones, approximately 21% were seen once, and the ten largest hold 10% to 15%. The input for sequencing was normal lung tissue next to the tumor, taken before any cancer treatment. Receptors were obtained from a woman aged 40 to 75 with stage III squamous cell lung carcinoma. CDR3s include the opening cysteine and the closing phenylalanine or tryptophan. D genes are given only for firm matches. Not all rows give a size; the values are once, few, many and, for expanded clones, a class.

v_gene	j_gene	abundance	d_gene	CDR3nt	CDR3aa
TRBV6-8	TRBJ2-3	medium-sized	TRBD1	TGTGCCAGCAGTTACTCGGGACAGCTCACAGATACGCAGTATTTT	CASSYSGQLTDTQYF
TRBV7-2	TRBJ1-1	few	NA	TGTGCCAGCAGCTTAAATGAAAACACTGAAGCTTTCTTT	CASSLNENTEAFF
TRBV11-3	TRBJ1-1	NA	NA	TGTGCCAGCCTGGGCGGACCCCTGAACACTGAAGCTTTCTTT	CASLGGPLNTEAFF
TRBV6-8	TRBJ1-1	NA	NA	TGTGCCAGCATAGTACAAATGAACACTGAAGCTTTCTTT	CASIVQMNTEAFF
TRBV11-3	TRBJ2-7	few	NA	TGTGCCAGCAGCTTCTTAAACGGGGGTTACGAGCAGTACTTC	CASSFLNGGYEQYF
TRBV30	TRBJ2-7	NA	NA	TGTGCCTGGAGTCTGTGGGGAGAAGAGCAGTACTTC	CAWSLWGEEQYF
TRBV11-3	TRBJ2-1	NA	TRBD2	TGTGCCAGCAGCACGCAACCCTCCCTAGCGGGATTATACAATGAGCAGTTCTTC	CASSTQPSLAGLYNEQFF
TRBV6-8	TRBJ2-2	NA	NA	TGTGCCAGCAGTGACTCAGACGACTCAACCGGGGAGCTGTTTTTT	CASSDSDDSTGELFF
TRBV11-3	TRBJ2-6	few	NA	TGTGCCAGCAGCGTACATACGGGATCTGGGGCCAACGTCCTGACTTTC	CASSVHTGSGANVLTF
TRBV11-3	TRBJ2-1	NA	TRBD1	TGTGCTAGCAGCTTACGTACGGGGACAGGGGCATACAATGAGCAGTTCTTC	CASSLRTGTGAYNEQFF
TRBV6-8	TRBJ2-5	NA	TRBD1	TGTGCCAGCAGGAGAGGGACAGGGGGCGTTGAGACCCAGTACTTC	CASRRGTGGVETQYF
TRBV11-3	TRBJ2-1	medium-sized	TRBD2	TGTGCCAGCAGCCCGGGTAGCGGGGCCTACAATGAGCAGTTCTTC	CASSPGSGAYNEQFF
TRBV19	TRBJ1-5	NA	NA	TGTGCCAGTAGTCCCGAAAAAACGGGGCCTTATAGCAATCAGCCCCAGCATTTT	CASSPEKTGPYSNQPQHF
TRBV19	TRBJ2-6	NA	NA	TGTGCCAGTAGTCCTGTTCTTGGGGACGGAATCTCTGGGGCCAACGTCCTGACTTTC	CASSPVLGDGISGANVLTF
TRBV18	TRBJ2-2	few	NA	TGTGCCAGCTCACCAACCCAGCGGTCCAACACCGGGGAGCTGTTTTTT	CASSPTQRSNTGELFF
TRBV6-8	TRBJ2-1	large	NA	TGTGCCAGCACCGAGCTACACGGGAATTCATACAATGAGCAGTTCTTC	CASTELHGNSYNEQFF
TRBV9	TRBJ2-7	NA	NA	TGTGCCAGCATTGGGCTAGCGAGGAACGAGCAGTACTTC	CASIGLARNEQYF
TRBV14	TRBJ1-3	NA	TRBD1	TGTGCCAGCAGCCAAGACCCGAAAGACAGGGCGGACTCTGGAAACACCATATATTTT	CASSQDPKDRADSGNTIYF
TRBV11-3	TRBJ2-6	few	NA	TGTGCCAGCAGCTCGATGCCGACCGCCTCTGGGGCCAACGTCCTGACTTTC	CASSSMPTASGANVLTF
TRBV19	TRBJ2-2	NA	NA	TGTGCCAGTAAGGAGGTATACACCGGGGAGCTGTTTTTT	CASKEVYTGELFF
TRBV11-3	TRBJ2-1	few	TRBD2	TGTGCCAGCAGCTTAGTAATTCAGGCGGGAGATACCTACAATGAGCAGTTCTTC	CASSLVIQAGDTYNEQFF
TRBV29-1	TRBJ2-4	NA	NA	TGCAGCGCTCGAAGCACGTACTTGGAGGATCGGGCCAAAAACATTCAGTACTTC	CSARSTYLEDRAKNIQYF
TRBV7-5	TRBJ2-2	NA	NA	TGTGCCAGCAGCTTGGGGCTAGCGGGAGCGAACACCGGGGAGCTGTTTTTT	CASSLGLAGANTGELFF
TRBV7-5	TRBJ2-1	few	NA	TGTGCCAGCAGCTTAGTTACCCGTCAATCGACTAGCAACAATGAGCAGTTCTTC	CASSLVTRQSTSNNEQFF
TRBV6-8	TRBJ1-5	few	NA	TGTGCCAGCAGTTACTCTCGGGGGGATAGCAATCAGCCCCAGCATTTT	CASSYSRGDSNQPQHF
TRBV6-1	TRBJ2-3	medium-sized	TRBD2	TGTGCCATCAGTGAAGGAGCGGGATTCACAGATACGCAGTATTTT	CAISEGAGFTDTQYF
TRBV6-8	TRBJ1-1	NA	NA	TGTGCCAGCAGTCCGACAGGAGCTGCGAACACTGAAGCTTTCTTT	CASSPTGAANTEAFF
TRBV6-4	TRBJ2-2	few	NA	TGTGCCGACTTCAGGGCCGCTAACACCGGGGAGCTGTTTTTT	CADFRAANTGELFF
TRBV11-3	TRBJ2-6	NA	NA	TGTGCCAGCAGCCAGGACTCCAACTCTGGGGCCAACGTCCTGACTTTC	CASSQDSNSGANVLTF
TRBV19	TRBJ2-5	NA	NA	TGTGCCAGTAGTATTCCCAGGGCTGAGACCCAGTACTTC	CASSIPRAETQYF
TRBV6-8	TRBJ1-2	medium-sized	NA	TGTGCCAGCAGTTACTCGTTTATGGACACAGCTAACTATGGCTACACCTTC	CASSYSFMDTANYGYTF
TRBV30	TRBJ1-3	NA	NA	TGTGCCTGGAGTGCAAACAGGGAGGTATATTTT	CAWSANREVYF
TRBV15	TRBJ2-7	NA	TRBD2	TGTGCCACCAGCAGAGATAGACTAGCGGGATCGTCCTACGAGCAGTACTTC	CATSRDRLAGSSYEQYF
TRBV6-8	TRBJ1-3	medium-sized	NA	TGTGCCAGCAGTTACTCCCCTAGCTCTGGAAACACCATATATTTT	CASSYSPSSGNTIYF
TRBV4-1	TRBJ2-7	large	TRBD1	TGCGCCAGCAGCCAAGATAGGGGGCTAGGACAGGGGTCCTACGAGCAGTACTTC	CASSQDRGLGQGSYEQYF
TRBV7-8	TRBJ2-5	NA	NA	TGTGCCAGCTCTTCCTTAGGGAGATACCAAGAGACCCAGTACTTC	CASSSLGRYQETQYF
TRBV18	TRBJ2-5	once	NA	TGTGCCAGCTCACCAAGGAACTTCCAAGAGACCCAGTACTTC	CASSPRNFQETQYF
TRBV6-8	TRBJ2-2	few	NA	TGTGCCACTCTACCGGGGTGGGAGCCCCCTTTCACCGGGGAGCTGTTTTTT	CATLPGWEPPFTGELFF
TRBV6-8	TRBJ2-6	NA	NA	TGTGCCAGCACCTCGGGGCGGGGTGGGGCCAACGTCCTGACTTTC	CASTSGRGGANVLTF
TRBV18	TRBJ2-1	NA	NA	TGTGCCAGCTCACCACCGGCCAGCTACAATGAGCAGTTCTTC	CASSPPASYNEQFF
TRBV29-1	TRBJ1-5	NA	NA	TGCAGCGCCCGCGAGTCGGGGGGCAATCAGCCCCAGCATTTT	CSARESGGNQPQHF
TRBV11-3	TRBJ1-5	NA	TRBD1	TGTGCCAGCAGCCCCTCAGGGGGCGCTGGGAATCAGCCCCAGCATTTT	CASSPSGGAGNQPQHF
TRBV11-3	TRBJ1-3	NA	NA	TGTGCCAGCAGCCTAGGCCAGGCGGACTCTGGAAACACCATATATTTT	CASSLGQADSGNTIYF
TRBV9	TRBJ2-3	few	NA	TGTGCCAGCACTGCTGGCGAAATATTACCAGATACGCAGTATTTT	CASTAGEILPDTQYF
TRBV28	TRBJ1-1	medium-sized	NA	TGTGCCAGCAGTCCCTCCCCGAGGGGGATTTACACTGAAGCTTTCTTT	CASSPSPRGIYTEAFF
TRBV18	TRBJ2-7	large	NA	TGTGCCAGCTCACCTTCCGCAGGGGCCTACGAGCAGTACTTC	CASSPSAGAYEQYF
TRBV4-1	TRBJ1-2	few	NA	TGCGCCAGCAGCCACCTGGGGGTTTATGGCTACACCTTC	CASSHLGVYGYTF
TRBV28	TRBJ2-6	NA	NA	TGTGCCAGCAGTTTATCCGGTAACGGGGCCAACGTCCTGACTTTC	CASSLSGNGANVLTF
TRBV6-8	TRBJ1-1	few	NA	TGTGCCAGCAGTTACCCCTCCGACGGGACGAACACTGAAGCTTTCTTT	CASSYPSDGTNTEAFF
TRBV14	TRBJ2-7	NA	NA	TGTGCCAGCAGCCAAGATTCACTTTCCGAGCAGTACTTC	CASSQDSLSEQYF
TRBV6-8	TRBJ2-2	few	TRBD2	TGTGCCAGCAGCACCTTAAGGACTAGCGGGAGTCCCGGGGAGCTGTTTTTT	CASSTLRTSGSPGELFF
TRBV11-3	TRBJ2-3	medium-sized	NA	TGTGCCAGCAGCGCGGGAATACCGGGACAGAAGTTCACAGATACGCAGTATTTT	CASSAGIPGQKFTDTQYF
TRBV14	TRBJ2-2	few	NA	TGTGCCAGCAGCCAAGAACTGGGACTTTCTTCCTTGGAGCTGTTTTTT	CASSQELGLSSLELFF